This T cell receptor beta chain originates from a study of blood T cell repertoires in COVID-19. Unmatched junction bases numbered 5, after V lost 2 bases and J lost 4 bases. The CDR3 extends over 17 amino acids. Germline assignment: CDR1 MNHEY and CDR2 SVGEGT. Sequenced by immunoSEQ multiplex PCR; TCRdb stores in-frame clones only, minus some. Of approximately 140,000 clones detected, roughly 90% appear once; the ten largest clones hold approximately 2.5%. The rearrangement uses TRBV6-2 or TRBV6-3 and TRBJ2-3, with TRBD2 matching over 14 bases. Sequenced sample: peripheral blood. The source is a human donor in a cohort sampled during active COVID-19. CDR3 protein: CASSYPGLAGGADTQYF. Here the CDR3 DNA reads TGTGCCAGCAGTTACCCTGGACTAGCGGGGGGCGCAGATACGCAGTATTTT.